The 29 T cell receptor beta chains given below trace back to one sample, sequenced in a study of blood T cells in healthy people across ages. Next came a second PCR, run for about 7 to 12 cycles, which used a sample-barcoded 5' primer along with a J-beta primer mix. MiXCR, run by TCRdb on the 5' RACE reads, gives a single entry per CDR3 protein. The sample contains about 970,000 distinct CDR3 sequences, roughly 47% of which appear only once. The sequenced sample was blood. The receptor source for this set is a woman aged 60-75 years in good health.

This clonotype was counted a few times. The chain employs TRBV5-1 and TRBJ1-3, with no clear D. Trimming stripped 5 bases from V and 4 bases from J, with 10 bases between. The germline CDR1 and CDR2 sequences are SGHRS and YFSETQ. This CDR3 region has 13 residues. CDR3 in DNA: TGCGCCAGCAGTCGGGCAGAAGGAAACACCATATATTTT. Translation: CASSRAEGNTIYF.

The chain combines TRBV29-1 with TRBJ2-2; unclear D gene. This CDR3 is 13 amino acids long. The V end lost 4 bases, the J end lost 5 bases, and 11 bases lay between the germline ends. Germline V gene sequence: CDR1 SQVTM, CDR2 ANQGSEA. This chain's CDR3 is CSVVYRVTGELFF. The CDR3 DNA reads as TGCAGCGTTGTTTATCGGGTAACCGGGGAGCTGTTTTTT.

CDR3 DNA sequence: TGCGCCAGCAGCTTGGCTGGCGCCCCCTGGTACTTC. This encodes CASSLAGAPWYF. This chain uses TRBV5-1 with TRBJ2-5; no reliable D call. The CDR3 is 12 amino acids. With 0 bases removed from V and 13 bases from J, the gap between germline ends came to 13 bases. Germline-derived CDR1 and CDR2 are SGHRS and YFSETQ.

This chain joins TRBV6-1 and TRBJ2-5, with D possibly TRBD1 on 6 matching bases. This CDR3 is built from 14 residues. Germline loops: CDR1 MNHNS, CDR2 SASEGT. The germline V and J ends were trimmed by 4 bases and 4 bases, with 13 bases remaining between them. The CDR3 nucleotides read TGTGCCAGCAGTGCCGGGCAGGGGTTAGAGACCCAGTACTTC. Its protein is CASSAGQGLETQYF.

This rearrangement joins TRBV7-2 to TRBJ2-5; possible D gene TRBD1, 5 bases. V was shortened by 0 bases and J by 11 bases, with 10 bases between the two germline ends. CDR1 is SGHTA and CDR2 is FQGNSA in the germline V gene. The CDR3 sequence is 12 residues long. CDR3 protein: CASSLASGWQYF. The DNA of the CDR3 is TGTGCCAGCAGCTTAGCTTCAGGGTGGCAGTACTTC.

This chain connects TRBV7-9 to TRBJ2-1, with D possibly being TRBD1 or TRBD2 (5 bases each). The CDR3 has 14 amino acids. Trimming left V 11 bases short and J 9 bases short, with 23 bases between. Germline values: CDR1 SEHNR, CDR2 FQNEAQ (reference sequence). The CDR3 is CAHSTGTVLGEQFF. The CDR3 DNA sequence: TGTGCCCACTCCACCGGGACGGTCTTGGGTGAGCAGTTCTTC.

The chain combines TRBV18 with TRBJ2-7; D is unresolved. Germline lookup yields CDR1 KGHSH and CDR2 LQKENI. The CDR3 contains 17 residues. V lost 1 base, J lost 3 bases, and 19 bases lay in between. CDR3 region: CASSPLNARRFLYEQYF. The CDR3 nucleotides are TGTGCCAGCTCACCACTTAACGCTCGGCGGTTCCTCTACGAGCAGTACTTC. Full variable domain (rest looked up from reference TRBV18 and TRBJ2-7): NAGVMQNPRHLVRRRGQEARLRCSPMKGHSHVYWYRQLPEEGLKFMVYLQKENIIDESGMPKERFSAEFPKEGPSILRIQQVVRGDSAAYFCASSPLNARRFLYEQYFGPGTRLTVT.

The chain recombines TRBV24-1 with TRBJ2-7, with 12 nucleotides matching TRBD2. Trimming removed 6 bases from V and 2 bases from J; junction bases left unmatched: 4. The CDR3 spans 15 residues. The V gene's germline CDR1 is KGHDR and CDR2 SFDVKD. This CDR3 reads CATSPTSGSPYEQYF. The CDR3 DNA reads TGTGCCACCAGTCCGACTAGCGGGAGCCCCTACGAGCAGTACTTC.

This chain uses TRBV7-8 with TRBJ1-1, with 7 bases fitting TRBD1. The J segment lost 5 bases and the V segment lost 2 bases, leaving 8 bases of the junction unmatched. This CDR3 has 15 amino acids. Germline values: CDR1 SGHVS, CDR2 FQNEAQ. CDR3 region: CASSLIRGLATEAFF. DNA of the CDR3: TGTGCCAGCAGCTTAATAAGGGGGCTTGCTACTGAAGCTTTCTTT.

This clonotype has just a few counts. The chain couples TRBV4-1 to TRBJ2-7; perhaps TRBD1 as D (5 bases). V lost 6 bases and J lost 1, with 13 bases in between. CDR1 and CDR2 from the germline V gene are MGHRA and YSYEKL. The CDR3 is 14 amino acids. CDR3 region: CASRVTAISYEQYF. As DNA, the CDR3 is TGCGCCAGCAGGGTGACAGCGATATCCTACGAGCAGTACTTC.

This clonotype turned up a few times. This chain connects TRBV20-1 to TRBJ2-7; 11 nucleotides line up with TRBD1. Germline V lookup: CDR1 DFQATT, CDR2 SNEGSKA (reference sequence). CDR3 length: 14 amino acids. The trim removed 5 bases at V and 4 bases at J, leaving 7 bases unmatched. For the CDR3, the DNA is TGCAGTGCTGAGTTCCGGGACAGGGGGTACGAGCAGTACTTC. It yields the protein CSAEFRDRGYEQYF.

CDR3 amino acids: CASSYGHQPQHF. CDR3 DNA sequence: TGTGCCAGCAGTTACGGCCATCAGCCCCAGCATTTT. V usage is TRBV6-2 or TRBV6-3 and J usage is TRBJ1-5, with D hard to call. The CDR3 is made up of 12 amino acids. The V end lost 2 bases, the J end lost 5 bases, and 4 bases lay between the germline ends. CDR1 and CDR2 (germline): MNHEY, SVGEGT.

The J gene is TRBJ2-7, the V gene TRBV12-3 or TRBV12-4; TRBD2 aligns across 8 bases. With 3 bases clipped from V and 4 bases from J, the junction kept 11 bases outside the gene matches. This CDR3 contains 16 residues. CDR3 nucleotide sequence: TGTGCCAGCAGTTTCGACGGAGGCCTAGCGGGTTACGAGCAGTACTTC. This codes for CASSFDGGLAGYEQYF.

In the case of this clonotype: One junction end disagrees with the germline gene, perhaps due to a read error. This chain connects TRBV7-8 to TRBJ2-1, with a weak D call TRBD2 (6 bases). The CDR3 covers 16 residues. Germline V gene sequence: CDR1 SGHVS, CDR2 FQNEAQ. The CDR3 loop is CASSLEAGGEDNEQFF. CDR3 bases: TGTGCCAGTAGCTTAGAAGCGGGCGGGGAGGACAATGAGCAGTTCTTC.

This chain joins TRBV7-6 and TRBJ2-1, with 8 nucleotides matching TRBD1. With 5 bases clipped from V and 3 bases from J, the junction kept 9 bases outside the gene matches. CDR1 is SGHVS and CDR2 is FNYEAQ in the germline V gene. The CDR3 covers 16 residues. The CDR3 nucleotides read TGTGCCAGCAGCCCATCCTGGACAGGGAGCTACAATGAGCAGTTCTTC. Residues: CASSPSWTGSYNEQFF.

V is TRBV7-6 and J is TRBJ2-1; D is unclear. The CDR3 contains 15 residues. Between the trimmed V and J ends, which lost 0 bases and 6 bases, there was a span of 12 bases. Germline V gene data show CDR1 as SGHVS and CDR2 as FNYEAQ. The CDR3 sequence: CASSLALEGPNEQFF. The CDR3 DNA reads as TGTGCCAGCAGCTTAGCGCTCGAAGGGCCCAATGAGCAGTTCTTC.

V usage is TRBV7-9 and J usage is TRBJ2-1, with D possibly matching TRBD2 (6 bases). This CDR3 spans 14 amino acids. CDR1 and CDR2 from the germline V gene are SEHNR and FQNEAQ (reference sequence). Trimming took off 7 bases at V and 6 bases at J, with 16 bases between the two ends. CDR3 nucleotide sequence: TGTGCCAGCACGAGAGACCCCGGGGGCAATGAGCAGTTCTTC. Amino acids: CASTRDPGGNEQFF.

This clonotype showed up just a few times. This chain joins TRBV21-1 and TRBJ2-7. TRBV21-1 is listed as a pseudogene. CDR3 length: 15 residues. CDR3 bases: TGTGCCAGCAGCAAAGTACTTTTGCGGTTATACGAGCAGTACTTC. Its protein product is CASSKVLLRLYEQYF.

Here the CDR3 DNA reads TGCAGTGCTAGAGAACAAGGGACACAGTATAATTCACCCCTCCACTTT. This sequence encodes CSAREQGTQYNSPLHF. The chain employs TRBV20-1 and TRBJ1-6; a possible D gene is TRBD1 (6 bases). Germline CDR1 reads DFQATT; CDR2 reads SNEGSKA (reference sequence). Trimming took off 0 bases at V and 4 bases at J, with 13 bases between the two ends. CDR3 length: 16 residues.

The chain carries TRBV28 and TRBJ2-5; no firm D call. The CDR3 totals 13 residues. With 6 bases removed from V and 7 bases from J, the gap between germline ends came to 15 bases. The germline V gene has CDR1 MDHEN and CDR2 SYDVKM. The CDR3 region has the DNA TGTGCCAGCAGGACACCTTCCCCGGGGACCCAGTACTTC. Translating gives CASRTPSPGTQYF.

This chain connects TRBV21-1 to TRBJ2-5; no DNA check was done on the table's D call, TRBD1. TRBV21-1 represents a pseudogene. The CDR3 extends over 13 amino acids. The CDR3 DNA sequence: TGTGCCAGCGGGGACAGGGAACGAGAGACCCAGTACTTC. Protein: CASGDRERETQYF.

This clonotype was counted only a few times. CDR3 coding DNA: TGTGCCAGCAGTTACGGTTGGGACGGCTCCTACGAGCAGTACTTC. Translation gives CASSYGWDGSYEQYF. The rearrangement joins TRBV6-2 or TRBV6-3 to TRBJ2-7; D possibly matches TRBD1 or TRBD2 (5 bases each). CDR1 MNHEY and CDR2 SVGEGT come from the germline V gene. Trimming took 2 bases from V and 0 from J, leaving 11 bases between them. The CDR3 totals 15 residues.

With respect to this clonotype: A read error is possible here, since a much larger clone lies one base away. The genes are TRBV7-8 and TRBJ2-7; 8 bases fit TRBD2. The CDR3 has 13 amino acids. With V trimmed by 8 bases and J by 4 bases, 7 bases remained unmatched. The germline V gene has CDR1 SGHVS and CDR2 FQNEAQ. CDR3 loop: CASASGSVYEQYF. The DNA of the CDR3 is TGTGCCAGCGCCAGCGGGAGTGTGTACGAGCAGTACTTC.

Only one count was recorded for this clonotype. An end of the junction differs from the germline gene, which may be a read error. The chain links TRBV3-1 to TRBJ2-3; D is possibly TRBD1 (5 bases). The CDR3 length is 16 residues. Germline CDR1 reads LGHDT; CDR2 reads YNNKEL (reference sequence). As DNA, the CDR3 is TGTGCCAGCAGCCCCGGGCCCAACCTTGCGACAGACACGCAGTATTTT. It yields the protein CASSPGPNLATDTQYF.

The rearrangement joins TRBV6-5 to TRBJ2-7, with D perhaps TRBD1 (5 bases). V shed 2 bases and J shed 5 bases, with 7 bases lying between them. CDR1 and CDR2 (germline): MNHEY, SVGAGI. This CDR3 contains 12 residues. This CDR3 reads CASSYGRDEQYF. The CDR3 bases are TGTGCCAGCAGTTACGGCAGGGACGAGCAGTACTTC.

This chain uses TRBV20-1 with TRBJ1-2; maybe TRBD1 (5 bases). Between the trimmed V and J ends, which lost 1 base and 1 base, there was a span of 10 bases. This CDR3 has 14 residues. Germline loops: CDR1 DFQATT, CDR2 SNEGSKA (reference sequence). This chain's CDR3 is CSARVPQDNYGYTF. The CDR3 nucleotides are TGCAGTGCTAGAGTCCCACAGGATAACTATGGCTACACCTTC.

The count of this clonotype is one. This chain links TRBV7-2 with TRBJ1-1, with TRBD1 identical over 7 bases. Losses at the gene ends were 4 bases for V and 6 bases for J; bases not matched to a gene: 11. This CDR3 is 15 amino acids long. CDR1 is SGHTA, CDR2 FQGNSA, per germline. CDR3 region: CASSSLQGWVAEAFF. CDR3 in DNA: TGTGCCAGCAGCTCCCTACAGGGGTGGGTGGCTGAAGCTTTCTTT.

In this sample, this clonotype turned up a few times. DNA for the CDR3: TGCAGCGTATCACTGGACAGGGTGACGTACGAGCAGTACTTC. Translating it yields CSVSLDRVTYEQYF. The chain couples TRBV29-1 to TRBJ2-4; 8 bases are shared with TRBD1. The tail of the sequence fits TRBJ2-7 better, so the J call may be wrong. The germline CDR1 and CDR2 sequences are SQVTM and ANQGSEA. The CDR3 runs to 14 residues.

V usage is TRBV7-2 and J usage is TRBJ1-5; a weak D match, TRBD1 (5 bases). V was cut by 5 bases and J by 7 bases, with 15 bases left in between. The CDR3 contains 14 residues. Looked up from germline, CDR1 is SGHTA and CDR2 is FQGNSA. CDR3: CASSLQGVAQPQHF. The CDR3 coding sequence is TGTGCCAGCAGCCTTCAGGGTGTGGCGCAGCCCCAGCATTTT.